This T cell receptor (beta chain) came from a study of shared clonotypes between healthy human individuals. Overall study findings and caveats: In contrast to clonotypes shared by all four donors, non-shared clonotypes had lower generation probabilities.

V lost 7 bases and J 1 base, leaving 8 bases between the germline ends. The CDR3 consists of 12 residues. Germline CDR1 and CDR2: SGHRS and YFSETQ. With regard to this clone: What it binds is not known.

Only in-frame clones appear in the TCRdb table, and some are missing; sequencing was by immunoSEQ multiplex PCR. The repertoire includes fewer than 1.8 million clones, approximately 98.5% of them detected once, and about 0.4% sits in the top ten. Sequenced input: naive CD4+ T cells sorted from blood. Subset denoted: CD45RA+ positively selected. The sequence came from a man aged 25-45 years in good health. V and J are TRBV5-1 and TRBJ2-5; D ambiguous. CDR3 sequence (DNA): TGCGCCAGCGGGCCAGGCCAAGAGACCCAGTACTTC. Encoded protein: CASGPGQETQYF.